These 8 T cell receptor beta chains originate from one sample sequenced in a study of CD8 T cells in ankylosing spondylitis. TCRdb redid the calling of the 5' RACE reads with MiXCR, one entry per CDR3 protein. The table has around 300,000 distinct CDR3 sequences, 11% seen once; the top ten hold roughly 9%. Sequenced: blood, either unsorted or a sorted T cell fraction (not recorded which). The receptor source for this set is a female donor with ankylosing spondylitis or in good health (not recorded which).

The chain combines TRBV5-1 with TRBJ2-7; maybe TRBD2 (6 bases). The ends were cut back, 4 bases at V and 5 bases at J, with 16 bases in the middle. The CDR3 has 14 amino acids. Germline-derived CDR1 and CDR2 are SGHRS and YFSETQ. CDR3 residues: CASSGTAGSDEQYF. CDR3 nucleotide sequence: TGCGCCAGCAGCGGGACCGCGGGATCCGACGAGCAGTACTTC.

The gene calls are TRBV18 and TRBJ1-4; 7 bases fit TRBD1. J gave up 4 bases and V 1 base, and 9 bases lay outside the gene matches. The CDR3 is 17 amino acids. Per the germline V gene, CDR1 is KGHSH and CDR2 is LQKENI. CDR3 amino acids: CASSPLLGQEDNEKLFF. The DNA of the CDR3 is TGTGCCAGCTCACCACTTCTCGGACAGGAGGATAATGAAAAACTGTTTTTT.

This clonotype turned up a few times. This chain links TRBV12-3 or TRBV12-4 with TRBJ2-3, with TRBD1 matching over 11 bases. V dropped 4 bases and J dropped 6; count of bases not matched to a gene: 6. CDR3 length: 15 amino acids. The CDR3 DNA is TGTGCCAGCAGTTCCGGACAGGGGGCGGCGGATACGCAGTATTTT. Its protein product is CASSSGQGAADTQYF.

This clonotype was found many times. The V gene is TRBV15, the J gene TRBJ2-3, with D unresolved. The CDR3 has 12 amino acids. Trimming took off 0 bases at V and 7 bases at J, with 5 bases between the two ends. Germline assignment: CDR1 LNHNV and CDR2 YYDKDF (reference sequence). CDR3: CATSRDQNTQYF. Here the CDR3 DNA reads TGTGCCACCAGCAGAGATCAAAATACGCAGTATTTT.

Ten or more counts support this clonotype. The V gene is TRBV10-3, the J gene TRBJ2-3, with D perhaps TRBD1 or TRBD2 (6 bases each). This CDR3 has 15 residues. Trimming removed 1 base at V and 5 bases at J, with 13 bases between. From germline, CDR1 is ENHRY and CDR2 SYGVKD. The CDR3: CAISEFRGPRDTQYF. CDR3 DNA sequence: TGTGCCATCAGTGAGTTTCGGGGGCCAAGAGATACGCAGTATTTT.

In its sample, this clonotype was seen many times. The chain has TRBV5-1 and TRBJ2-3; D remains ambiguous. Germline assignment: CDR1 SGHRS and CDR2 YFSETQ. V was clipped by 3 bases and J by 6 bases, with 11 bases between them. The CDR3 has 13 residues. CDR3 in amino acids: CASSSDTGDTQYF. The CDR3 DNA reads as TGCGCCAGCAGCTCCGATACGGGTGATACGCAGTATTTT.

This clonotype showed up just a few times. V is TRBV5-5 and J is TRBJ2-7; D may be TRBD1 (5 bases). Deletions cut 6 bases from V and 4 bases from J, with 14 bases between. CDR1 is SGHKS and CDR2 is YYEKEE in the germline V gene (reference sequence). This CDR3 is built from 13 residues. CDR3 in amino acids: CASNPTVGYEQYF. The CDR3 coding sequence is TGTGCCAGCAACCCGACAGTAGGGTACGAGCAGTACTTC.

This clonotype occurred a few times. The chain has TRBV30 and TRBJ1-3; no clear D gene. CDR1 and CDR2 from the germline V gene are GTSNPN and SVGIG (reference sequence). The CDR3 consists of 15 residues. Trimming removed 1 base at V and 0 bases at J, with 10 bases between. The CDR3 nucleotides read TGTGCCTGGAGTGCCGACTGGACCTCTGGAAACACCATATATTTT. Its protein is CAWSADWTSGNTIYF.